These T cell receptor beta chains were read from a single sample in a study of human T cells and chemical hapten exposure. TCRdb itself ran the RACE reads through MiXCR, one entry per CDR3 protein. Altogether about 73,000 distinct CDR3 sequences are present, around 8.8% being singletons, with the ten largest covering approximately 3.4%. Sequencing was performed on whole blood, taken in connection with sensitization to the hapten diphenylcyclopropenone (DPC). These receptors were taken from a woman between 50 and 59 years old with alopecia areata. Some clones in this sample may be carry-over from other donors' samples. Each CDR3 is given with its conserved first and last residue. Each record gives: V gene, clone size, D gene, J gene, CDR3 DNA, CDR3 protein. A D gene is named only where the DNA matches it firmly. Clone size is stated in some rows and not others, as once, few, many or a class when expanded.

TRBV7-2	few	TRBD2	TRBJ2-3	TGTGCCAGCAGCATAGGACTAGCGGGGGGGGGAGATACGCAGTATTTT	CASSIGLAGGGDTQYF
TRBV7-2	NA	TRBD2	TRBJ2-7	TGTGCCAGCAGCTTAGGGCTAGCGGGCAAGACCTACGAGCAGTACTTC	CASSLGLAGKTYEQYF
TRBV12-3/TRBV12-4	NA	TRBD1	TRBJ1-3	TGTGCCAGCAGCCTCGGACAGGGCGAAGATACATTTCAAAATCGAAACACCATATATTTT	CASSLGQGEDTFQNRNTIYF
TRBV12-3/TRBV12-4	few	TRBD2	TRBJ2-4	TGTGCCAGCAGTTTTTGGCTAGCGGGGGGGCAGTCCAAAAACATTCAGTACTTC	CASSFWLAGGQSKNIQYF
TRBV5-4	few	TRBD1	TRBJ2-7	TGTGCCAGCAGCCATAGGGACAGCTACGAGCAGTACTTC	CASSHRDSYEQYF
TRBV6-5	many	TRBD1	TRBJ2-4	TGTGCCAGCAGTTACTCGAGGGACAGCAGGGCCAAAAACATTCAGTACTTC	CASSYSRDSRAKNIQYF
TRBV5-6	NA	TRBD1	TRBJ1-2	TGTGCCAGCAGCCGTGGACAGGGGATCTATGGCTACACCTTC	CASSRGQGIYGYTF
TRBV29-1	few	TRBD2	TRBJ2-1	TGCAGCGTTGAGCCAAGCGGGAGTAGGAGTGAGCAGTTCTTC	CSVEPSGSRSEQFF
TRBV20-1	NA	TRBD1	TRBJ1-2	TGCAGTGCTCATGATGGACAGGCGGGGTACTATGGCTACACCTTC	CSAHDGQAGYYGYTF
TRBV20-1	few	TRBD2	TRBJ2-3	TGCAGTGCCGTGGATAGCGGGGGCCCAGATACGCAGTATTTT	CSAVDSGGPDTQYF
TRBV27	NA	NA	TRBJ1-1	TGTGCCAGCAGTTTCGGGGCGACCGGGAACACTGAAGCTTTCTTT	CASSFGATGNTEAFF
TRBV24-1	NA	NA	TRBJ2-3	TGTGCCACCAGTGAGGGTTCGATCCATACGCAGTATTTT	CATSEGSIHTQYF
TRBV11-2	NA	TRBD1	TRBJ2-3	TGTGCCAGCAGCCGTTACAGGGGCACCACAGATACGCAGTATTTT	CASSRYRGTTDTQYF
TRBV2	few	NA	TRBJ1-6	TGTGCCAGCAGTGGAAGGGTAGACAATTCACCCCTCCACTTT	CASSGRVDNSPLHF
TRBV7-9	few	NA	TRBJ2-3	TGTGCCAGCAGCTTAGTTCAGGGGAGCACAGATACGCAGTATTTT	CASSLVQGSTDTQYF
TRBV2	few	TRBD1	TRBJ1-1	TGTGCCAGCAGTCTGGGACAGACAAACACTGAAGCTTTCTTT	CASSLGQTNTEAFF
TRBV2	few	NA	TRBJ1-1	TGTGCCAGCAGTGAAGAGGGCGTGAACACTGAAGCTTTCTTT	CASSEEGVNTEAFF
TRBV7-2	few	TRBD2	TRBJ2-3	TGTGCCAGCAGCTTAGAAGCGGGGGGGACAGATACGCAGTATTTT	CASSLEAGGTDTQYF
TRBV7-9	many	NA	TRBJ1-1	TGTGCCAGCAGCTTGGCAGGGGTTGACACTGAAGCTTTCTTT	CASSLAGVDTEAFF
TRBV2	many	TRBD1	TRBJ2-1	TGTGCCAGCAGTGTGTTGCCCGTCGGGACAGGGGATCATGAGCAGTTCTTC	CASSVLPVGTGDHEQFF
TRBV12-3/TRBV12-4	NA	NA	TRBJ2-1	TGTGCCAGCAGGGCCGGGGACATGGATGAGCAGTTCTTC	CASRAGDMDEQFF
TRBV27	many	NA	TRBJ1-5	TGTGCCAGCGCCAGCAATCAGCCCCAGCATTTT	CASASNQPQHF
TRBV14	NA	TRBD2	TRBJ2-1	TGTGCCAGCAGCAAAGGGACTAGCGGGAGGTTCGCGGGGAACAATGAGCAGTTCTTC	CASSKGTSGRFAGNNEQFF
TRBV24-1	NA	NA	TRBJ2-6	TGTGCCACCAGTGATAGTTCTGGGGCCAACGTCCTGACTTTC	CATSDSSGANVLTF
TRBV19	few	NA	TRBJ2-1	TGTGCCAGTAGTATAAGCAACTTCTACAATGAGCAGTTCTTC	CASSISNFYNEQFF
TRBV19	few	NA	TRBJ1-1	TGTGCCAGTAGTGGGAGGTATTTAGGGCTACAGAACACTGAAGCTTTCTTT	CASSGRYLGLQNTEAFF
TRBV6-1	NA	TRBD1	TRBJ2-5	TGTGCCAGCAGCGCGACAGGGCAAGAGACCCAGTACTTC	CASSATGQETQYF
TRBV6-1	many	NA	TRBJ1-5	TGTGCCAGCAGTGAACGGGTATCTCAGCCCCAGCATTTT	CASSERVSQPQHF
TRBV6-6	NA	NA	TRBJ2-1	TGTGCCAGCAGTTACCGGCAGGAGCAGTTCTTC	CASSYRQEQFF
TRBV18	few	TRBD1	TRBJ1-2	TGTGCCAGCTCATTTACGACAGGGGCAGGCTATGGCTACACCTTC	CASSFTTGAGYGYTF
TRBV28	NA	TRBD1	TRBJ1-4	TGTGCCAGCAGTTCCCGTTGGACAGGGGGTAATGAAAAACTGTTTTTT	CASSSRWTGGNEKLFF
TRBV6-1	NA	NA	TRBJ1-5	TGTGCCAGCAGTGAAGGAGGCGGTGATCAGCCCCAGCATTTT	CASSEGGGDQPQHF
TRBV24-1	many	NA	TRBJ1-2	TGTGCCACCAGTAAGGACTATGGCTACACCTTC	CATSKDYGYTF
TRBV5-6	few	TRBD1	TRBJ2-7	TGTGCCAGCAGCTTAGGGGGCCGGAACGAGCAGTACTTC	CASSLGGRNEQYF
TRBV7-8	medium-sized	NA	TRBJ2-7	TGTGCCAGCAGCTTAGATGCGAGGGGGGCAAGCGGCGAGCAGTACTTC	CASSLDARGASGEQYF
TRBV15	NA	TRBD2	TRBJ2-5	TGTGCCACCAGCAGATCTAGCGGGAGCGGTGAAGAGACCCAGTACTTC	CATSRSSGSGEETQYF
TRBV10-3	NA	NA	TRBJ2-1	TGTGCCATCAGTGGGTCGGAGGGATGGGCCTTC	CAISGSEGWAF
TRBV5-6	many	NA	TRBJ1-5	TGTGCCAGCAGCTTGGGAGCCCAGCCCCAGCATTTT	CASSLGAQPQHF
TRBV4-1	NA	NA	TRBJ2-7	TGCGCCAGCAGCCCCACGAGCTCCTACGAGCAGTACTTC	CASSPTSSYEQYF
TRBV12-3/TRBV12-4	NA	TRBD1	TRBJ2-7	TGTGCCAGCAGTGGACAGGGGGAAAAGGAGCAGTACTTC	CASSGQGEKEQYF
TRBV12-3/TRBV12-4	few	NA	TRBJ2-5	TGTGCCAGCAGTTTTTCCGAGACAGCGAGAGAGACCCAGTACTTC	CASSFSETARETQYF
TRBV2	NA	NA	TRBJ2-3	TGTGCCAGCGGGCTCCGTGGAGATACGCAGTATTTT	CASGLRGDTQYF
TRBV11-2	few	NA	TRBJ2-1	TGTGCCAGCAGCCCTGACCTCACCTCACTAGTGACTGAGCAGTTCTTC	CASSPDLTSLVTEQFF
TRBV5-1	few	NA	TRBJ2-5	TGCGCCAGCAGCAGAGGAGGGGAAGAGACCCAGTACTTC	CASSRGGEETQYF
TRBV10-3	few	NA	TRBJ2-7	TGTGCCATCAGCAGATCGTACGAGCAGTACTTC	CAISRSYEQYF
TRBV5-4	many	TRBD2	TRBJ2-5	TGTGCCAGCAGCTTGTCAAGCGGGGGGGACCAGGAGACCCAGTACTTC	CASSLSSGGDQETQYF
TRBV7-2	many	NA	TRBJ1-5	TGTGCCAGCAGCTTAGTGGGGGGCCCACGCAATCAGCCCCAGCATTTT	CASSLVGGPRNQPQHF
TRBV7-9	many	NA	TRBJ1-1	TGTGCCAGCAGCCCCAGACAGTCGAGGAACACTGAAGCTTTCTTT	CASSPRQSRNTEAFF
TRBV20-1	many	NA	TRBJ2-1	TGCAGTGCCCATGGACTTAACTCCTACAATGAGCAGTTCTTC	CSAHGLNSYNEQFF
TRBV19	NA	TRBD2	TRBJ2-1	TGTGTCAGTTCCGGGACTAGCGGGTGGGGTTGGTCCTACAATGAGCAGTTCTTC	CVSSGTSGWGWSYNEQFF
TRBV4-3	NA	NA	TRBJ1-5	TGCGCCAGCAGCCAAGAGTCGGGCAATCAGCCCCAGCATTTT	CASSQESGNQPQHF
TRBV5-5	few	NA	TRBJ2-5	TGTGCCAGCAGCGTAACCGGGACCCAAGAGACCCAGTACTTC	CASSVTGTQETQYF
TRBV28	NA	TRBD1	TRBJ2-2	TGTGCCAGCAGTCTAACCGGGACAGGGAATCCCGGGGAGCTGTTTTTT	CASSLTGTGNPGELFF
TRBV6-2/TRBV6-3	many	TRBD1	TRBJ1-5	TGTGCCAGCAGTGGACAGGGGGGCAATCAGCCCCAGCATTTT	CASSGQGGNQPQHF
TRBV12-3/TRBV12-4	few	NA	TRBJ2-7	TGTGCCAGCAGTTTACGCCAGGTAGGCTACGAGCAGTACTTC	CASSLRQVGYEQYF
TRBV4-1	few	NA	TRBJ1-4	TGCGCCAGCAGCCAAGAAGGCCGGGATGAAAAACTGTTTTTT	CASSQEGRDEKLFF